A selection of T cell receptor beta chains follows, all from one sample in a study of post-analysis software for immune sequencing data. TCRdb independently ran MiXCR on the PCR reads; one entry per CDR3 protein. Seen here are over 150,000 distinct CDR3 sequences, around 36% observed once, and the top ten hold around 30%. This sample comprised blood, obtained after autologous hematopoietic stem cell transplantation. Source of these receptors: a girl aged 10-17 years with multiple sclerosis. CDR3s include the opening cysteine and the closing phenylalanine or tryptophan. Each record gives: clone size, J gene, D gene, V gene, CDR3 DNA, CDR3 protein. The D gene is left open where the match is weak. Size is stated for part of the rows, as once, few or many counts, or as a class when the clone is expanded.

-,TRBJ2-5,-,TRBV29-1,TGCAGCGTTGAAACCGTGTGGGACCGGGACACCGGACAAGAGACCCAGTACTTC,CSVETVWDRDTGQETQYF
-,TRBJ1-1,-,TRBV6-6,TGTGCCAGCAGTTACACTTCCGGGACAGAAGCTTTCTTT,CASSYTSGTEAFF
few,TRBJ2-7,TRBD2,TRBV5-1,TGCGCCAGCAGTCTTCTAGCGGGAGGGATGTACGAGCAGTACTTC,CASSLLAGGMYEQYF
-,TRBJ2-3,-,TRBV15,TGTGCCACCAGCAGGGTGGCGGGTACGCAGTATTTT,CATSRVAGTQYF
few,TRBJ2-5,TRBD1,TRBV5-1,TGCGCCAGCAGCGTTGTACAGGGGGCGGAGGAGACCCAGTACTTC,CASSVVQGAEETQYF
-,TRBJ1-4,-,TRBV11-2,TGTGCCAGCAGCTTCGAAGGACAGTCAAATGAAAAACTGTTTTTT,CASSFEGQSNEKLFF
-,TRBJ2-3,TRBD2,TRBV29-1,TGCAGCGTCGGGGGACTAGCGGGAGGTAGGGGAATAGATACGCAGTATTTT,CSVGGLAGGRGIDTQYF
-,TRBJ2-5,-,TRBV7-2,TGTGCCAGCAGCTTAGGGACAGACCAAGAGACCCAGTACTTC,CASSLGTDQETQYF
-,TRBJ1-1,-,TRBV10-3,TGTGCCATCAGGGGGGAGATGAACACTGGAGCTTTCTTT,CAIRGEMNTGAFF
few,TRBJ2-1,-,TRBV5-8,TGTGCCAGCAGCTTTCGCCCAGGCGGACGAAGATACAATGAGCAGTTCTTC,CASSFRPGGRRYNEQFF
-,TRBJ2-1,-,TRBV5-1,TGCGCCAGCAGCTTGAGCCTAGCTGGGTACAATGAGCAGTTCTTC,CASSLSLAGYNEQFF
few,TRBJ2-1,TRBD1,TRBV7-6,TGTGCCAGCAGCTTAGAGACAGGGGCCTACAATGAGCAGTTCTTC,CASSLETGAYNEQFF
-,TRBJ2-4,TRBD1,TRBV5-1,TGCGCCAGCAGCCTGGGACAGGGAATAGGCATTCAGTACTTC,CASSLGQGIGIQYF
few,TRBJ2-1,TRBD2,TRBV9,TGTGCCAGCAGCTTAGCGGGAGGGCGCGATGAGCAGTTCTTC,CASSLAGGRDEQFF
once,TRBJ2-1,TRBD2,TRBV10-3,TGTGCCATCAGTGGGTCAGCGGGAGCCTACAATGAGCAGTTCTTC,CAISGSAGAYNEQFF